This T cell receptor (beta chain) was documented in a study of blood T cell repertoires in COVID-19. Study details: Spain, Italy and the United States supplied samples that represented acute and convalescent COVID-19.

V was pared by 1 base and J by 8 bases, with 7 bases of the junction left unmatched. CDR1 is SGHAT and CDR2 is FQNNGV in the germline V gene. CDR3 length: 14 amino acids. As originally analysed: Scientists estimated how many nucleated cells there were by amplifying reference gene primers. Method: immunoSEQ multiplex PCR; TCRdb's copy keeps in-frame clones and lacks some. V and J calls and clone size are given by that table; D and trimming were obtained from the DNA. The table has about 150,000 clones, 70% to 85% seen once. This clone has only a few counts. The sequenced material came from peripheral blood. This chain uses TRBV11-2 with TRBJ1-2; 7 nucleotides line up with TRBD1. The sequence was collected from a woman aged 55-69 years with acute or convalescent COVID-19. CDR3 sequence reads: CASSLVAGGRGYTF. CDR3 coding DNA: TGTGCCAGCAGCTTAGTCGCAGGGGGTAGAGGCTACACCTTC. The complete variable domain, with remaining parts taken from reference TRBV11-2 and TRBJ1-2, reads EAGVAQSPRYKIIEKRQSVAFWCNPISGHATLYWYQQILGQGPKLLIQFQNNGVVDDSQLPKDRFSAERLKGVDSTLKIQPAKLEDSAVYLCASSLVAGGRGYTFGSGTRLTVV.